A single sample is the source of the 8 T cell receptor beta chains below, sequenced in a study of PD-L1 blockade in urothelial cancer. The data were produced by immunoSEQ multiplex PCR, yet TCRdb's version contains in-frame clones alone and is incomplete. The table records approximately 110,000 clones, about 85% of them present only once. The sequencing here drew on PBMCs, taken around atezolizumab (anti-PD-L1) treatment. Every receptor here comes from a middle-aged man with urothelial cancer.

The rearrangement links TRBV5-1 to TRBJ2-1; a weak D match, TRBD2 (5 bases). V was clipped by 0 bases and J by 2 bases, with 15 bases between them. CDR1 and CDR2 from the germline V gene are SGHRS and YFSETQ. The length of the CDR3 is 17 residues. The CDR3 spells CASSLAGKGVAYNEQFF. CDR3 in DNA: TGCGCCAGCAGCTTGGCGGGTAAGGGAGTGGCCTACAATGAGCAGTTCTTC.

V gene TRBV7-3 combines with J gene TRBJ2-1, with D perhaps matching TRBD1 (6 bases). There are 14 residues in the CDR3. V was pared by 2 bases and J by 7 bases, with 12 bases between. Per the germline V gene, CDR1 is SGHTA and CDR2 is FQGTGA. CDR3 sequence reads: CASSLHDRINEQFF. Here the CDR3 DNA reads TGTGCCAGCAGCTTACATGACAGGATTAATGAGCAGTTCTTC.

Turning to this clone: The sample holds other DNA sequences that translate to the same CDR3. The chain links TRBV28 to TRBJ2-6, with D tentatively TRBD1 (6 bases). The CDR3 sequence is 15 residues long. Trimming removed 5 bases at V and 1 base at J, with 9 bases between. Germline V CDR1 and CDR2: MDHEN, SYDVKM. The CDR3 sequence is CASSPTGSGANVLTF. CDR3 bases: TGTGCCAGCAGTCCAACAGGGTCTGGGGCCAACGTCCTGACTTTC.

Here the CDR3 reads CASSPEDRIAKNIQYF. The CDR3 DNA sequence: TGCGCCAGCAGCCCGGAAGACAGAATAGCCAAAAACATTCAGTACTTC. The chain recombines TRBV5-1 with TRBJ2-4, with D perhaps matching TRBD1 (5 bases). Germline V lookup: CDR1 SGHRS, CDR2 YFSETQ. This CDR3 is built from 16 residues. V was cut by 4 bases and J by 0 bases, with 14 bases left in between. The whole variable domain, remainder taken from reference TRBV5-1 and TRBJ2-4, is KAGVTQTPRYLIKTRGQQVTLSCSPISGHRSVSWYQQTPGQGLQFLFEYFSETQRNKGNFPGRFSGRQFSNSRSEMNVSTLELGDSALYLCASSPEDRIAKNIQYFGAGTRLSVL.

To note about this clone: This specimen includes other DNA sequences encoding the same CDR3. The V and J genes are TRBV18 and TRBJ1-5; a possible D gene is TRBD1 (5 bases). CDR3 length: 14 amino acids. Germline V lookup: CDR1 KGHSH, CDR2 LQKENI. Trimming removed 3 bases at V and 4 bases at J, with 10 bases between. DNA for the CDR3: TGTGCCAGCTCACCGGGGCAGCCAAATCAGCCCCAGCATTTT. This codes for CASSPGQPNQPQHF.

The V call is TRBV7-6, the J call TRBJ2-7, with D possibly being TRBD1 (6 bases). Germline values: CDR1 SGHVS, CDR2 FNYEAQ. V was trimmed by 5 bases and J by 3 bases, leaving 14 bases between them. This CDR3 region has 14 residues. CDR3 DNA sequence: TGTGCCAGCAGCCCCCGGGACAAATACTACGAGCAGTACTTC. Amino acid sequence: CASSPRDKYYEQYF.

The chain carries TRBV18 and TRBJ2-5; D perhaps matches TRBD2 (6 bases). CDR3 size: 13 residues. Germline values: CDR1 KGHSH, CDR2 LQKENI. V lost 4 bases and J 5 bases, leaving 11 bases between the germline ends. CDR3 DNA: TGTGCCAGCTCACTGACTAGGTCGGAGACCCAGTACTTC. Translating gives CASSLTRSETQYF.

A few counts support this clone. The chain joins TRBV9 to TRBJ2-7; the match to TRBD2 covers 12 bases. The CDR3 is made up of 16 amino acids. V gave up 0 bases and J gave up 2 bases; unmatched junction bases: 3. Germline lookup yields CDR1 SGDLS and CDR2 YYNGEE. In nucleotides, the CDR3 is TGTGCCAGCAGCGTAGGACTAGCGGGAGACACCTACGAGCAGTACTTC. Its translation is CASSVGLAGDTYEQYF.